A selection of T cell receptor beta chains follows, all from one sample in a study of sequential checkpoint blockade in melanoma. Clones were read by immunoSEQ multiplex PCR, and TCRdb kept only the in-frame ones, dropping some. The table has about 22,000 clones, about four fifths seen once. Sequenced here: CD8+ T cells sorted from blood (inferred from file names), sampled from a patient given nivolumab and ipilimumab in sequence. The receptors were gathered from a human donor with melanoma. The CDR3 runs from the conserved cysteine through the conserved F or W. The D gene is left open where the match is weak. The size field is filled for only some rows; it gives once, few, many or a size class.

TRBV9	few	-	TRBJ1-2	TGTGCCAGCAGCCCCACTGAGGGGCAGGGGCGGTATGGCTACACCTTC	CASSPTEGQGRYGYTF
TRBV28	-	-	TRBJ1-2	TGTGCCAGCAGTTTAGGGGATTCAGGGTTCGGCTACACCTTC	CASSLGDSGFGYTF
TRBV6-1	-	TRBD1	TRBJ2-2	TGTGCCAATTCCGGGACAGACACCGGGGAGCTGTTTTTT	CANSGTDTGELFF
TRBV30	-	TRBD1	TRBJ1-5	TGTGCCTGGAGTAGAGGGGGCGGTCAGCCCCAGCATTTT	CAWSRGGGQPQHF
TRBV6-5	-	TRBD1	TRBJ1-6	TGTGCCAGCAGTTACCAGACAGGGGAAGGGACACCCCTCCACTTT	CASSYQTGEGTPLHF
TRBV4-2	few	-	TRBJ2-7	TGTGCCAGCAGCCAAGAAGGGGCCCCCGACTCCTTCGAGCAGTACTTC	CASSQEGAPDSFEQYF
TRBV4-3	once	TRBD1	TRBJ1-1	TGCGCCAGCAGCCAAGAGGGGACAGGGGGCGTATATACTGAAGCTTTCTTT	CASSQEGTGGVYTEAFF
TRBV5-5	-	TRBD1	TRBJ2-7	TGTGCCAGCAGCTTAGAACACCGGGACAGGGGCTACGAGCAGTACTTC	CASSLEHRDRGYEQYF
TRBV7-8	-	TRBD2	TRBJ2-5	TGTGCCAGCAGCTTCTTGGGGGGGGGTTCCGCGGAGACCCAGTACTTC	CASSFLGGGSAETQYF
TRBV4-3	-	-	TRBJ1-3	TGCGCCAGCAGCCAATTGACAGCCTCTGGAAACACCATATATTTT	CASSQLTASGNTIYF
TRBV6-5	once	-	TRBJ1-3	TGTGCCAGCAGTTACGGAGGGGAAGGAAACACCATATATTTT	CASSYGGEGNTIYF
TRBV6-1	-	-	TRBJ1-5	TGTGCCAGCAGTAAGGAGGGGAATCAGCCCCAGCATTTT	CASSKEGNQPQHF
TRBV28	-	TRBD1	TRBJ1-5	TGTGCCAGCAGTTCCCGACAGGGGAATGATCGGCATCAGCCCCAGCATTTT	CASSSRQGNDRHQPQHF
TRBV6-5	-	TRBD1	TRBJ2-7	TGTGCCAGCAGTTTCGGACAGGGTACCTACGAGCAGTACTTC	CASSFGQGTYEQYF
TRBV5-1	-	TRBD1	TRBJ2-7	TGCGCCAGCAGCTTGGCTGGACAGGGAGCGATCTACGAGCAGTACTTC	CASSLAGQGAIYEQYF
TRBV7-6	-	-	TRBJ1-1	TGTGCCAGCAGCTTCCAGATAGACAGTCCCAACACTGAAGCTTTCTTT	CASSFQIDSPNTEAFF
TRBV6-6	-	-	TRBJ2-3	TGTGCCAGCAGTTACTTTGGCGGGGATAGCACAGATACGCAGTATTTT	CASSYFGGDSTDTQYF
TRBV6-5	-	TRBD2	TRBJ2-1	TGTGCCAGCAGTTACGAACGGGAGGTCGATGAGCAGTTCTTC	CASSYEREVDEQFF
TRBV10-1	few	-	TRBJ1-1	TGCGCCAGCAGTGAGTTGCGGGACACTGAAGCTTTCTTT	CASSELRDTEAFF
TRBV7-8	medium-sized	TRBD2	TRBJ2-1	TGTGCCAGCAGCATCTCTAGCGGGAGGGCCCTCGATGAGCAGTTCTTC	CASSISSGRALDEQFF
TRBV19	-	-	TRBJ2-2	TGTGCCAGTAGAGAGGAAACCGGGGAGCTGTTTTTT	CASREETGELFF
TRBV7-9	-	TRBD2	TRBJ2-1	TGTGCCAGCAGTTCAAGGACTAGAGTCGGCGATGAGCAGTTCTTC	CASSSRTRVGDEQFF
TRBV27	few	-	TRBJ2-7	TGTGCCAGCAGTGGGGGACTCCCCAGGCAGTACTTC	CASSGGLPRQYF
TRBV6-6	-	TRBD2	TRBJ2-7	TGTGCCAGCAGTTACTTGGCTAGCGGTAGCTCCTACGAGCAGTACTTC	CASSYLASGSSYEQYF
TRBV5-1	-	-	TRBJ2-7	TGCGCCAGCAGCCTGCGGCGTGCATCCTCCTACGAGCAGTACTTC	CASSLRRASSYEQYF
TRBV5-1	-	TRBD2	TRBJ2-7	TGCGCCAGCAGCATCAGCGGGGCTCGCACCTACGAGCAGTACTTC	CASSISGARTYEQYF
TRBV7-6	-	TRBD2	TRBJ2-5	TGTGCCAGCAGCTTATCTAGCGGGAGGACCGAGACCCAGTACTTC	CASSLSSGRTETQYF
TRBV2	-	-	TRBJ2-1	TGTGCCAGCAGGATGGTTCCGGGGGAGCAGTTCTTC	CASRMVPGEQFF
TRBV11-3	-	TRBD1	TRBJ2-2	TGTGCCAGCAGTCCCGGGACAGGGTCTACCGGGGAGCTGTTTTTT	CASSPGTGSTGELFF
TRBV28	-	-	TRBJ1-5	TGTGCCAGCAGTGTGACAGTGACGAGCAATCAGCCCCAGCATTTT	CASSVTVTSNQPQHF
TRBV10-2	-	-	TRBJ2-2	TGCGCCAGCAGTGAGCCTTCGGAACTCCCAGGGGTTCACACCGGGGAGCTGTTTTTT	CASSEPSELPGVHTGELFF
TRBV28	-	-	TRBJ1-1	TGTGCCAGCAGCGGACAGATGAACACTGAAGCTTTCTTT	CASSGQMNTEAFF
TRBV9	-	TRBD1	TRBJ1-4	TGTGCCAGCAGCGTAGGAGGGGACAGCGTAGGAAAACTGTTTTTT	CASSVGGDSVGKLFF
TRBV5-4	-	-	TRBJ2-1	TGTGCCGGCAGCTTGACGGGTGAGCAGTTCTTC	CAGSLTGEQFF
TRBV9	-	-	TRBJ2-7	TGTGCCAGCAGCGATGGGGGGTACTACGAGCAGTACTTC	CASSDGGYYEQYF
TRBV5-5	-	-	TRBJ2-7	TGTGCCAGCAGCTTGACAGCTTACGAGCAGTACTTC	CASSLTAYEQYF
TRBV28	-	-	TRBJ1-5	TGTGCCAGCAGTCCGTTACAGGGAGAAGGTTCATATGGGCCCCAGCATTTT	CASSPLQGEGSYGPQHF
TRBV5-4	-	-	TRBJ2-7	TGTGCCAGCAGCTTGGACATTTCCTACGAGCAGTACTTC	CASSLDISYEQYF
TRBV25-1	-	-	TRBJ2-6	TGTGCCAGCAGTGAATTGCCCAGGGATCCTGGGGCCAACGTCCTGACTTTC	CASSELPRDPGANVLTF
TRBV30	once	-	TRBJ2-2	TGTGCCTGGAAATCGTGGCCAATCGCCGGGGAGCTGTTTTTT	CAWKSWPIAGELFF
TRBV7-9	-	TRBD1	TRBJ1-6	TGTGCCAGCAGCAAGGACAGGGGGAATTCACCCCTCCACTTT	CASSKDRGNSPLHF
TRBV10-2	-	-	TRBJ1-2	TGCGCCAGCAGTGAAGTCCGGTACTATGGCTACACCTTC	CASSEVRYYGYTF
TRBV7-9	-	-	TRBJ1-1	TGTGCCACCAGACGGGACTTGAACACTGAAGCTTTCTTT	CATRRDLNTEAFF
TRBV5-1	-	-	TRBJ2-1	TGCGCCAGCAGCTCGGACAGTAAATTAAATGAGCAGTTCTTC	CASSSDSKLNEQFF
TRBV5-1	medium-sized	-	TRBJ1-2	TGCGCCAGCAGCTTGACCCCGGAGAGCCTTTATGGCTACACCTTC	CASSLTPESLYGYTF
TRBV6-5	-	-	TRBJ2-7	TGTGCCAGCAGTTACTCGAATCCAGGGGAGTACGAGCAGTACTTC	CASSYSNPGEYEQYF
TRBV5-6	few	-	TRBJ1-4	TGTGCCAGCAGCTTGGGACCAACCGGGGGTAATGAAAAACTGTTTTTT	CASSLGPTGGNEKLFF
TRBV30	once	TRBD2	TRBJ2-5	TGTGCCTGGAGGAAGGCCAGCGGGATACAAGAGACCCAGTACTTC	CAWRKASGIQETQYF
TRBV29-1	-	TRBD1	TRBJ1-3	TGCAGCGTTGGTGCCAGGGGGCTTGGAAACACCATATATTTT	CSVGARGLGNTIYF
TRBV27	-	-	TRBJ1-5	TGTGCCAGCAGTGCTGCGCGGAACTCTAATCAGCCCCAGCATTTT	CASSAARNSNQPQHF
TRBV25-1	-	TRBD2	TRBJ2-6	TGTGCCAGCAGTAGGAGGCCTAGCGGAAGCTCTGGGGCCAACGTCCTGACTTTC	CASSRRPSGSSGANVLTF
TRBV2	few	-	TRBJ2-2	TGTGCCAGCAGACCCAGGGCCACCGGGGAGCTGTTTTTT	CASRPRATGELFF
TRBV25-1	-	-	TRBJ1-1	TGTGCCAGCAGTGTTGGGGCGAACACTGAAGCTTTCTTT	CASSVGANTEAFF
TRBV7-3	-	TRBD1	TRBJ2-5	TGTGCCAGCAGCCCTCTAAGACAGGGGGAGACCCAGTACTTC	CASSPLRQGETQYF
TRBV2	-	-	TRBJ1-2	TGTGCCAGCGGCGGCTATGGCTACACCTTC	CASGGYGYTF
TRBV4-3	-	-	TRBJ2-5	TGCGCCAGCAGCCAAGATTGGGAGGAGACCCAGTACTTC	CASSQDWEETQYF
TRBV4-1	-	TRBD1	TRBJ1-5	TGCGCCAGCAGCCGTACAGGGGGGACGAGTAATCAGCCCCAGCATTTT	CASSRTGGTSNQPQHF
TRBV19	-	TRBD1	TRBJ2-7	TGTGCCAGTAGTATAGGAGGGGGCGAGTCCTACGAGCAGTACTTC	CASSIGGGESYEQYF
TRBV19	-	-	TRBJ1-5	TGTGCCAGTAGTCTATACAGGGACCATCAGCCCCAGCATTTT	CASSLYRDHQPQHF